These 15 T cell receptor beta chains share one sample of origin, sequenced in a study of molecular identifiers for immune sequencing clone quantification. Each CDR3 protein is one row after TCRdb ran MiXCR on the PCR reads. Among about 640,000 distinct CDR3 sequences listed, nearly 20% were seen once. Material: naive CD8+ T cells from blood, with Jurkat cell RNA spiked in. Sample subset: FACS-sorted CD8+CD4-CCR7+CD45RA+ naive T cells. These receptors came from a human donor in good health. Some libraries in this study had Jurkat cell RNA spiked in.

This chain joins TRBV27 and TRBJ1-1; 11 bases align to TRBD1. V lost 2 bases, J lost 5 bases, and 4 bases stayed unmatched. Germline-derived CDR1 and CDR2 are MNHEY and SMNVEV (reference sequence). This CDR3 has 15 amino acids. The CDR3 region is CASSLAGQGATEAFF. As DNA, the CDR3 is TGTGCCAGCAGTTTAGCTGGACAGGGGGCAACTGAAGCTTTCTTT.

The sample holds many counts of this clonotype. The chain is built from TRBV7-2 and TRBJ2-5, with D perhaps matching TRBD1 or TRBD2 (5 bases each). The CDR3 contains 16 residues. The V gene's germline CDR1 is SGHTA and CDR2 FQGNSA. The V gene lost 4 bases and the J gene lost 3 bases, with 18 bases spanning the gap. The CDR3 DNA reads as TGTGCCAGCAGCTCCCGTCAGGTGGGGACGAAAGAGACCCAGTACTTC. Encoded protein: CASSSRQVGTKETQYF. Together with reference TRBV7-2 and TRBJ2-5, the CDR3 gives the full variable domain: GAGVSQSPSNKVTEKGKDVELRCDPISGHTALYWYRQSLGQGLEFLIYFQGNSAPDKSGLPSDRFSAERTGGSVSTLTIQRTQQEDSAVYLCASSSRQVGTKETQYFGPGTRLLVL.

Notes on this clonotype: With a much larger clone just one base away, this may be a read error. The rearrangement links TRBV6-2 or TRBV6-3 to TRBJ2-1; D unresolved. V dropped 4 bases and J dropped 6 bases, with 13 bases sitting between them. The CDR3 totals 14 residues. CDR1 and CDR2 (germline): MNHEY, SVGEGT. CDR3 amino acids: CASSSPSIFNEQFF. CDR3 bases: TGTGCCAGCAGTTCGCCCTCTATATTCAATGAGCAGTTCTTC.

This clonotype was recorded at least ten times. The CDR3 DNA reads TGTGCCAGCAGCGGGGGGGTGTTGAATGGTGAGCAGTTCTTC. It translates to CASSGGVLNGEQFF. The rearrangement joins TRBV6-5 to TRBJ2-1; TRBD2 matches 8 bases. Germline loops: CDR1 MNHEY, CDR2 SVGAGI. The CDR3 spans 14 residues. Losses at the gene ends were 6 bases for V and 9 bases for J; bases not matched to a gene: 10.

This clonotype was seen more than once but under ten times. V gene TRBV27 combines with J gene TRBJ2-3, with D unresolved. The CDR3 totals 21 residues. Trimming cost V 5 bases and J 4 bases, with 34 bases left between them. Per the germline V gene, CDR1 is MNHEY and CDR2 is SMNVEV (reference sequence). CDR3 sequence reads: CASSLPRLRGMLIPRSDTQYF. CDR3 in DNA: TGTGCCAGCAGTCTCCCTCGGCTCCGCGGTATGTTGATCCCTAGGTCAGATACGCAGTATTTT.

The sample holds many counts of this clonotype. The chain uses TRBV28 and TRBJ2-7; no clear D gene. CDR1 is MDHEN and CDR2 is SYDVKM in the germline V gene. CDR3 size: 13 residues. Trimming pared 3 bases from V and 5 bases from J, leaving 11 bases between. This chain's CDR3 is CASSFRQGNEQYF. As DNA, the CDR3 is TGTGCCAGCAGTTTTCGTCAAGGGAACGAGCAGTACTTC.

At least ten counts were recorded for this clonotype. This CDR3 is CASSPPEPPNTGELFF. In DNA form, the CDR3 reads TGTGCCAGCAGCCCCCCCGAGCCCCCGAACACCGGGGAGCTGTTTTTT. This rearrangement joins TRBV7-9 to TRBJ2-2, with D unclear. The V end was cut by 5 bases, the J end by 0 bases, with 13 bases between. The germline V gene has CDR1 SEHNR and CDR2 FQNEAQ (reference sequence). The CDR3 runs to 16 residues.

This clonotype was seen many times. The J gene is TRBJ2-2, the V gene TRBV12-3 or TRBV12-4, with D possibly called TRBD1 or TRBD2 (5 bases each). The V end was cut by 4 bases, the J end by 5 bases, with 23 bases between. This CDR3 is built from 18 residues. Here the CDR3 reads CASSSTTNWGRGTGELFF. The DNA for the CDR3 is TGTGCCAGCAGTTCAACCACCAACTGGGGCCGGGGAACCGGGGAGCTGTTTTTT.

This sequence joins TRBV20-1 and TRBJ2-7; D remains unclear. Germline assignment: CDR1 DFQATT and CDR2 SNEGSKA (reference sequence). The CDR3 sequence is 17 residues long. The V gene lost 2 bases and the J gene lost 0 bases, with 20 bases spanning the gap. The CDR3 sequence: CSARRLTPAGSSYEQYF. The CDR3 nucleotides are TGCAGTGCTAGACGGTTGACACCGGCAGGATCCTCCTACGAGCAGTACTTC.

The genes are TRBV15 and TRBJ1-1; TRBD1 matches 9 bases. V gave up 2 bases and J gave up 6 bases; unmatched junction bases: 7. The CDR3 length is 15 residues. CDR1 LNHNV and CDR2 YYDKDF come from the germline V gene (reference sequence). The CDR3 spells CATSRLGQGFAEAFF. For the CDR3, the DNA is TGTGCCACCAGCAGACTGGGACAGGGTTTCGCTGAAGCTTTCTTT.

This clonotype was recorded many times. The chain links TRBV12-3 or TRBV12-4 to TRBJ2-3; D unclear. This CDR3 region has 14 residues. The germline V and J ends were trimmed by 4 bases and 2 bases, with 10 bases remaining between them. DNA of the CDR3: TGTGCCAGCAGTTCCGAATTCAACACAGATACGCAGTATTTT. This codes for CASSSEFNTDTQYF.

The chain links TRBV4-3 to TRBJ2-2; D is unresolved. The germline V and J ends were trimmed by 3 bases and 2 bases, with 7 bases remaining between them. CDR3 length equals 14 residues. Germline values: CDR1 LGHNA, CDR2 YSLEER. The CDR3 loop reads CASSHTVNTGELFF. In DNA form, the CDR3 reads TGCGCCAGCAGCCACACAGTTAACACCGGGGAGCTGTTTTTT.

Details on this clonotype: Being one base from a much bigger clone, this may be a read error. The chain links TRBV19 to TRBJ2-3; unclear D gene. Trimming took 8 bases from V and 4 from J, leaving 16 bases between them. The CDR3 extends over 14 amino acids. CDR1 and CDR2 (germline): LNHDA, SQIVND (reference sequence). The CDR3 region has the DNA TGTGCCAGTGGTCGACTGGTGATTGCAGATACGCAGTATTTT. It encodes CASGRLVIADTQYF.

V usage is TRBV19 and J usage is TRBJ2-1, with 7 bases aligning to TRBD1. The junction had 8 bases not matched to a gene; V was cut back by 10 bases and J by 5 bases. The CDR3 runs to 13 residues. Per germline, CDR1 LNHDA and CDR2 SQIVND (reference sequence). The CDR3 DNA reads TGTGCCACCACACAGGGGACGAACAATGAGCAGTTCTTC. Translated, it gives CATTQGTNNEQFF.

This clonotype was counted ten times or more. This chain links TRBV4-3 with TRBJ1-1, with 8 bases matching TRBD1. The CDR3 has 18 amino acids. V lost 0 bases to trimming and J lost 8 bases; unmatched junction nucleotides: 17. Germline V gene lookup returns CDR1 LGHNA and CDR2 YSLEER. The chain's CDR3 is CASSQDVGQAPANSEAFF. The CDR3 nucleotides are TGCGCCAGCAGCCAAGATGTGGGACAGGCCCCTGCAAATTCGGAAGCTTTCTTT.